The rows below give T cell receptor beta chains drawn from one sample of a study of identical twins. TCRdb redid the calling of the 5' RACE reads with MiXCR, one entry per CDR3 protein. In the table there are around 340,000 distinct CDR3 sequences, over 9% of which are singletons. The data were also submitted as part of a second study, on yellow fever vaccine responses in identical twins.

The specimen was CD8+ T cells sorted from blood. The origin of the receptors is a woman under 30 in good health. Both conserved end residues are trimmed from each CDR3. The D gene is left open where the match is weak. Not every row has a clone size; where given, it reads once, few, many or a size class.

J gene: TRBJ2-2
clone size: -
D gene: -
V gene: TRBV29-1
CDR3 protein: SVEDLLVGDTGELF

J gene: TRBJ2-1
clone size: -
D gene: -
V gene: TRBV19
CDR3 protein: ASSISDGYNEQF

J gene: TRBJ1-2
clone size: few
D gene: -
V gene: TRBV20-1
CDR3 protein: SGTDRERVDYGYT

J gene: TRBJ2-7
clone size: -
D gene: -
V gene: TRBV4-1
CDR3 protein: ASSQEQGDEQY

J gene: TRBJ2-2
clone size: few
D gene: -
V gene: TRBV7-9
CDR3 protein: ASSSDSQNTGELF

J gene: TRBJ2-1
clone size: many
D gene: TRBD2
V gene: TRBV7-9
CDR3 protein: ASSWGGNEQF

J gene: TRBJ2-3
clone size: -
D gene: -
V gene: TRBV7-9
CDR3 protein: ASSGEDGESTDTQY

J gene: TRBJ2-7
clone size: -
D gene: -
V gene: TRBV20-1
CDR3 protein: SARKPRHHEQY

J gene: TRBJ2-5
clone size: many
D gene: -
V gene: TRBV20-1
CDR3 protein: SATSGQGTETQY

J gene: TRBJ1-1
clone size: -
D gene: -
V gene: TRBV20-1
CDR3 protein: SARAVTEAF

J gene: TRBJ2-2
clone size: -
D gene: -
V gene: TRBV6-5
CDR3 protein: ASSYSGASGELF

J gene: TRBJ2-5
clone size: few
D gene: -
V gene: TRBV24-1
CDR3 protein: ATSDARTGSQMDTQY

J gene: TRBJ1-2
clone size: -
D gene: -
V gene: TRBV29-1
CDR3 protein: SARVFEGYT

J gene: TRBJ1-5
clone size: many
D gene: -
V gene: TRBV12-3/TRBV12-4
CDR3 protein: ASSSTLGDQPQH

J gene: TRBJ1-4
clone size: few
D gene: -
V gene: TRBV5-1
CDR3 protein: ASSLVFATNEKLF

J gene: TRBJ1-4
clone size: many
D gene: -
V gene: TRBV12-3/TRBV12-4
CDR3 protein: ASSFGSGEKLF

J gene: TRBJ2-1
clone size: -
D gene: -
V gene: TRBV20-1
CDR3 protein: SAPPGTESNEQF

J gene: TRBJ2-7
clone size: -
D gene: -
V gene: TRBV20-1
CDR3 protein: SASKEYEQY

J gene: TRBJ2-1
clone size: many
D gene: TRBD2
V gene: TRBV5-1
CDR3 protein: ASSYRLAGGPAYNEQF

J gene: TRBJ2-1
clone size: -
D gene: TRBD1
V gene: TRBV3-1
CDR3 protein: ASSQDQGTGSFSYNEQF

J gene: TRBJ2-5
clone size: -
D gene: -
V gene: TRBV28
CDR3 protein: ASRGPMETQY

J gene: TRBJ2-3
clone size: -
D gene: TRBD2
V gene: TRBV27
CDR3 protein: ASSHLRASGYLDTQY

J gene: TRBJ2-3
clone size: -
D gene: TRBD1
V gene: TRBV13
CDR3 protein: ASSLHRQGGDTQY

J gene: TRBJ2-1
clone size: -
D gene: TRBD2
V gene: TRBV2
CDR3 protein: ASSVSSGSFYEQF

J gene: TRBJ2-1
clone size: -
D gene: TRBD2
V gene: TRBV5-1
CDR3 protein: ASRPIAGGADEQF

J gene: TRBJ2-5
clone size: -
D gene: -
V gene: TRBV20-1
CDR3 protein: SARDLSGRTQY

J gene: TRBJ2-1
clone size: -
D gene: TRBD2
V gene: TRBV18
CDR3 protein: ASSRRRLAGDNEQF

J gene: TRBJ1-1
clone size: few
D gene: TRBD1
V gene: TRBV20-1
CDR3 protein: SARGEGGQGFSNTEAF

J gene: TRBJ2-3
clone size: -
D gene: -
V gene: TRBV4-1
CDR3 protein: ASSQAGSRDTQY

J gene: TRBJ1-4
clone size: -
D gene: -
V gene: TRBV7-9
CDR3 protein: ASSPPGPDRSNEKLF

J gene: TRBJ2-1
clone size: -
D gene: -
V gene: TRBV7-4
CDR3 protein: TSSPLVLLVGSSYNEQF

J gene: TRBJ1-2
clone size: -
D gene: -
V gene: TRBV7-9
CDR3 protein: ASSLGSGYT

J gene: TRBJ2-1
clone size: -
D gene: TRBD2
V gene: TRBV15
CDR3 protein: ATSRRELTYNEQF

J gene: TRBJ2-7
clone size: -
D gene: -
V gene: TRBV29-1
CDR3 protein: SVVSETKYEQY

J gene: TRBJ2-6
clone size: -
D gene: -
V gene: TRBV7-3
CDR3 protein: ASSLGQGSGANVLT

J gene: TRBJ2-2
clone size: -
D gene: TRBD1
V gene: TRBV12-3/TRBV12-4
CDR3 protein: ASSLELAGQGRTGELF

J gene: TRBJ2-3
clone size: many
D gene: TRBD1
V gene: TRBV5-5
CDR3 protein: ASSLGGDRGVTDTQY

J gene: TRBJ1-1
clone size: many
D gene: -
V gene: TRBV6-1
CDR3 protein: ASSPLRTTEAF

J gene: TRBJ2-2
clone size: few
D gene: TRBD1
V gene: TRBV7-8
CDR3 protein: ASSSIRDRDPGELF

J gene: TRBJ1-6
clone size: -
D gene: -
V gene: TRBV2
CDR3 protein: ATRQSSYNSPLH

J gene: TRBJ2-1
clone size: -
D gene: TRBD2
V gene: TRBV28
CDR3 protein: ASSLYPLAGRLERDEQF

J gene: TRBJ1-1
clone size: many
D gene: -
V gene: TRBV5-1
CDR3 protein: ASRRRTDHGDTEAF

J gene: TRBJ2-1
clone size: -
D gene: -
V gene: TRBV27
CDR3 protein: ASSLIGGKGGFNEQF

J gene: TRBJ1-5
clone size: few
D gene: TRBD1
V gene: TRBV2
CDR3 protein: ASSGTGDQPQH